Listed here is a single TCR beta chain. The sample is drawn from a study of radiotherapy plus CTLA-4 blockade in lung cancer. As for the study in general: Disease control was achieved by around 33% of patients, and objective responses by 18%.

The CDR3 has 13 residues. V shed 6 bases, J shed 5 bases, and the junction held 3 bases outside the gene matches. The germline V gene encodes CDR1 MNHEY and CDR2 SVGAGI. Ipilimumab CTLA-4 blockade and focal radiation were given to patients with chemo-refractory metastatic non-small-cell lung cancer. Assay used: immunoSEQ multiplex PCR; TCRdb lists only in-frame clones, some missing. This table holds roughly 50,000 clones, roughly 81% found once. The V gene is TRBV6-5, the J gene TRBJ1-2, with 10 bases matching TRBD1. The material was peripheral blood, obtained from a patient treated with radiotherapy plus ipilimumab. This clonotype was obtained from a human donor with non-small cell lung cancer whose response to radiotherapy plus ipilimumab could not be evaluated. The CDR3: CASRTGGEYGYTF. The CDR3, as DNA: TGTGCCAGCAGGACAGGGGGCGAGTATGGCTACACCTTC.